The 23 T cell receptor beta chains reported below all come from one sample, sequenced in a study of CD8 T cells in Susac syndrome. A quantity of 0.5 to 1 ug RNA underwent reverse transcription using random hexamers. TCRdb reprocessed the immunoSEQ multiplex PCR reads via MiXCR and lists one record per CDR3 protein. The repertoire holds 110,000 or so distinct CDR3 sequences, with just under 95% as singletons. The sample comprised CD4+ T cells from PBMCs. These receptor sequences come from a human donor with multiple sclerosis.

V and J are TRBV10-3 and TRBJ1-1; the match to TRBD1 covers 10 bases. After removal of 4 bases from V and 1 base from J, the junction contained 3 bases not matched to a gene. This CDR3 comprises 15 residues. Germline V CDR1 and CDR2: ENHRY, SYGVKD. The CDR3 DNA follows: TGTGCCATCAGTGGACAGGGGGCTTCGAACACTGAAGCTTTCTTT. Translating it yields CAISGQGASNTEAFF.

This clonotype was observed a handful of times. The V call is TRBV7-9, the J call TRBJ2-2; TRBD2 aligns across 8 bases. CDR1 is SEHNR, CDR2 FQNEAQ, per germline (reference sequence). With V trimmed by 4 bases and J by 6 bases, 1 base remained unmatched. The CDR3 consists of 13 residues. CDR3 nucleotide sequence: TGTGCCAGCAGCTCGGGAGGGGCCGGGGAGCTGTTTTTT. As protein: CASSSGGAGELFF.

The V and J genes are TRBV25-1 and TRBJ2-6; D is ambiguous. Germline V gives CDR1 MGHDK, CDR2 SYGVNS. V was clipped by 2 bases and J by 0 bases, with 2 bases between them. The CDR3 sequence is 14 residues long. As DNA, the CDR3 is TGTGCCAGCAGTGAAATCTCTGGGGCCAACGTCCTGACTTTC. It codes for CASSEISGANVLTF.

The chain combines TRBV19 with TRBJ2-7; TRBD2 matches at 7 bases. The V and J ends lost 3 bases and 9 bases, in that order; junction bases with no gene match: 17. There are 16 residues in the CDR3. From germline, CDR1 is LNHDA and CDR2 SQIVND (reference sequence). CDR3 protein: CASSIFAGSASGTQYF. CDR3 bases: TGTGCCAGTAGTATTTTCGCGGGATCGGCTAGCGGAACGCAGTACTTC.

The rearrangement uses TRBV14 and TRBJ2-7; D call uncertain. The germline CDR1 and CDR2 sequences are SGHDN and FVKESK. The CDR3 is 11 residues long. V dropped 1 base and J dropped 9 bases, with 7 bases sitting between them. In DNA form, the CDR3 reads TGTGCCAGCAGCCAAGTGTCAAGGCAGTACTTC. Translated: CASSQVSRQYF.

The gene calls are TRBV7-9 and TRBJ2-7; TRBD1 might be the D (5 bases). Trimming removed 1 base from V and 5 bases from J, with 12 bases in between. Germline lookup yields CDR1 SEHNR and CDR2 FQNEAQ (reference sequence). The CDR3 loop spans 14 amino acids. CDR3 nucleotide sequence: TGTGCCAGCAGCTTAGGACAGAACCTAAACGAGCAGTACTTC. Amino acid sequence: CASSLGQNLNEQYF.

The chain joins TRBV29-1 to TRBJ1-1; D unclear. Between the trimmed V and J ends, which lost 4 bases and 5 bases, there was a span of 11 bases. CDR1 and CDR2 from the germline V gene are SQVTM and ANQGSEA. The CDR3 covers 12 residues. CDR3 DNA sequence: TGCAGCGTTGTCCCGGGAGGGACTGAAGCTTTCTTT. Its protein product is CSVVPGGTEAFF.

The chain employs TRBV29-1 and TRBJ1-1; D is unclear. Trimming took 4 bases from V and 0 from J, leaving 3 bases between them. The CDR3 loop spans 11 amino acids. Looked up from germline, CDR1 is SQVTM and CDR2 is ANQGSEA. The CDR3 region has the DNA TGCAGCGTTGTCATGAACACTGAAGCTTTCTTT. Amino acid sequence: CSVVMNTEAFF.

The chain is built from TRBV12-3 or TRBV12-4 and TRBJ2-7, with a weak D call TRBD1 (5 bases). The CDR3 covers 12 residues. With 5 bases removed from V and 1 base from J, the gap between germline ends came to 6 bases. The CDR3 loop is CASSGASYEQYF. Here the CDR3 DNA reads TGTGCCAGCAGTGGGGCGTCCTACGAGCAGTACTTC.

The chain recombines TRBV19 with TRBJ1-5, with D hard to call. V was shortened by 7 bases and J by 0 bases, with 7 bases between the two germline ends. Germline V gene data show CDR1 as LNHDA and CDR2 as SQIVND (reference sequence). This CDR3 comprises 13 residues. The CDR3 region is CASNGYSNQPQHF. CDR3 bases: TGTGCCAGTAACGGGTATAGCAATCAGCCCCAGCATTTT.

The chain uses TRBV3-1 and TRBJ1-1, with D possibly matching TRBD1 (5 bases). The germline V gene encodes CDR1 LGHDT and CDR2 YNNKEL (reference sequence). The CDR3 has 15 residues. V was trimmed by 0 bases and J by 5 bases, leaving 13 bases between them. CDR3 protein: CASSQDLVPGTEAFF. In DNA, the CDR3 is TGTGCCAGCAGCCAAGATTTGGTCCCAGGGACTGAAGCTTTCTTT.

V usage is TRBV20-1 and J usage is TRBJ2-1, with 15 bases lining up with TRBD2. This CDR3 spans 15 amino acids. Germline V CDR1 and CDR2: DFQATT, SNEGSKA (reference sequence). Trimming removed 5 bases from V and 7 bases from J; junction bases left unmatched: 6. CDR3 sequence: CSASAGTSGGNEQFF. DNA for the CDR3: TGCAGTGCTTCTGCCGGGACTAGCGGGGGGAATGAGCAGTTCTTC.

This chain uses TRBV9 with TRBJ1-4; TRBD1 agrees at 10 bases. The germline V gene encodes CDR1 SGDLS and CDR2 YYNGEE. The CDR3 is 13 amino acids. The junction had 4 bases not matched to a gene; V was cut back by 7 bases and J by 7 bases. CDR3 nucleotides: TGTGCCAGCGGCCGGGACAGGGGTGAAAAACTGTTTTTT. It encodes CASGRDRGEKLFF. The complete variable domain, with remaining parts taken from reference TRBV9 and TRBJ1-4, reads DSGVTQTPKHLITATGQRVTLRCSPRSGDLSVYWYQQSLDQGLQFLIQYYNGEERAKGNILERFSAQQFPDLHSELNLSSLELGDSALYFCASGRDRGEKLFFGSGTQLSVL.

Notes on this clonotype: The junction differs from germline at one of its ends, possibly a read error. V and J are TRBV6-6 and TRBJ1-3; TRBD1 matches 8 bases. Germline-derived CDR1 and CDR2 are MNHNY and SVGAGI (reference sequence). CDR3 length: 16 residues. The CDR3 loop is CASRMGQVVSENTIYF. The CDR3 DNA is TGTGCCAGCAGGATGGGACAGGTGGTCTCTGAAAACACCATATATTTT.

This clonotype came up once. V usage is TRBV12-3 or TRBV12-4 and J usage is TRBJ2-2, with 8 positions matching TRBD1. The J segment lost 3 bases and the V segment lost 1 base, leaving 4 bases of the junction unmatched. The CDR3 is 16 residues long. Here the CDR3 reads CASSLGQGIHTGELFF. The CDR3 DNA sequence: TGTGCCAGCAGTTTAGGACAGGGGATACACACCGGGGAGCTGTTTTTT.

The genes are TRBV3-1 and TRBJ2-2; 7 bases fit TRBD1. Germline V gives CDR1 LGHDT, CDR2 YNNKEL (reference sequence). After removal of 3 bases from V and 7 bases from J, the junction contained 2 bases not matched to a gene. The CDR3 consists of 13 residues. This CDR3 is CASSHRDSGELFF. In DNA, the CDR3 is TGTGCCAGCAGCCATAGGGACAGCGGGGAGCTGTTTTTT.

The rearrangement links TRBV7-7 to TRBJ2-7; 10 nucleotides match TRBD1. V was clipped by 5 bases and J by 2 bases; unmatched bases: 6. Germline assignment: CDR1 SSHAT and CDR2 FNYEAQ (reference sequence). The CDR3 sequence is 15 residues long. The CDR3 sequence is CASSSYGQGAYEQYF. CDR3 in DNA: TGTGCCAGCAGCAGCTACGGACAGGGGGCCTACGAGCAGTACTTC.

The rearrangement uses TRBV5-1 and TRBJ1-1; D not resolved. The ends were cut back, 4 bases at V and 2 bases at J, with 12 bases in the middle. This CDR3 has 14 amino acids. CDR1 and CDR2 (germline): SGHRS, YFSETQ. CDR3 residues: CASSLTEVNTEAFF. The DNA of the CDR3 is TGCGCCAGCAGCCTGACCGAAGTAAACACTGAAGCTTTCTTT.

This clonotype was seen a few times. V and J are TRBV4-3 and TRBJ1-2; weak D call: TRBD1 (5 bases). This CDR3 has 14 amino acids. Germline-derived CDR1 and CDR2 are LGHNA and YSLEER. V lost 3 bases and J 7 bases, leaving 15 bases between the germline ends. The CDR3 spells CASSHSDGAVGYTF. CDR3 in DNA: TGCGCCAGCAGCCACTCGGACGGGGCCGTTGGCTACACCTTC.

This clonotype was seen more than once but under ten times. The chain carries TRBV12-3 or TRBV12-4 and TRBJ1-1; D might be TRBD1 (5 bases). The CDR3 spans 15 residues. With 3 bases removed from V and 2 bases from J, the gap between germline ends came to 13 bases. The CDR3 DNA follows: TGTGCCAGCAGTTTTGGCGGAGGGGTAAACACTGAAGCTTTCTTT. The encoded protein is CASSFGGGVNTEAFF.

This chain connects TRBV12-3 or TRBV12-4 to TRBJ2-5, with D perhaps matching TRBD1 (5 bases). The CDR3 loop spans 14 amino acids. V shed 3 bases and J shed 4 bases, with 12 bases lying between them. The CDR3 loop is CASSLGLSGETQYF. The CDR3 DNA reads as TGTGCCAGCAGTTTGGGGCTTTCGGGAGAGACCCAGTACTTC.

The V gene is TRBV6-1, the J gene TRBJ1-1; D may be TRBD1 (5 bases). CDR1 MNHNS and CDR2 SASEGT come from the germline V gene. This CDR3 has 10 residues. Deletions cut 1 base from V and 11 bases from J, with 5 bases between. The CDR3 nucleotides are TGTGCCAGCAGTGAAGGGGGGGCTTTCTTT. Translated, it gives CASSEGGAFF.

The chain links TRBV20-1 to TRBJ2-1, with D perhaps matching TRBD1 (5 bases). The CDR3 is made up of 13 amino acids. V was trimmed by 4 bases and J by 5 bases, leaving 12 bases between them. CDR1 and CDR2 (germline): DFQATT, SNEGSKA (reference sequence). CDR3 amino acids: CSATGIGHNEQFF. In DNA, the CDR3 is TGCAGTGCTACAGGGATAGGTCACAATGAGCAGTTCTTC.